The 31 T cell receptor beta chains given below trace back to one sample, sequenced in a study of T cells in Graves' hyperthyroidism and ophthalmopathy. TCR beta CDR3 sequences were amplified from RNA transcripts. RT-PCR in the first round (using the HTBI primer set) targeted the TCR CDR3. TCRdb fed the multiplex PCR reads into MiXCR, producing one record per CDR3 protein. The repertoire has 530,000 or so distinct CDR3 sequences, 17% of them found once; the top ten carry 15% to 20%. Sequenced sample: blood. The receptors originated from a woman between 18 and 29 years old with Graves' ophthalmopathy.

The chain couples TRBV20-1 to TRBJ1-2; 7 nucleotides agree with TRBD1. The ends lost 7 bases at V and 4 bases at J; junction bases unmatched: 9. From germline, CDR1 is DFQATT and CDR2 SNEGSKA (reference sequence). This CDR3 has 13 residues. The CDR3 here is CSGRAGGLYGYTF. CDR3 in DNA: TGCAGTGGTAGGGCAGGGGGGCTCTATGGCTACACCTTC.

This clonotype came up many times. The V gene is TRBV5-1, the J gene TRBJ2-7; 8 bases align to TRBD1. The junction had 4 bases not matched to a gene; V was cut back by 7 bases and J by 1 base. CDR1 SGHRS and CDR2 YFSETQ come from the germline V gene. This CDR3 is built from 13 residues. CDR3 region: CASLRTGSYEQYF. The CDR3 coding sequence is TGCGCCAGCCTTCGGACAGGGTCCTACGAGCAGTACTTC.

This clonotype was observed at least ten times. This chain links TRBV5-1 with TRBJ2-7; the match to TRBD1 covers 9 bases. Germline V gives CDR1 SGHRS, CDR2 YFSETQ. Trimming cost V 4 bases and J 3 bases; bases outside gene matches: 5. The CDR3 has 14 residues. CDR3 region: CASSLGQGSYEQYF. The CDR3 DNA reads TGCGCCAGCAGCCTGGGACAGGGAAGCTACGAGCAGTACTTC. The whole variable domain, filled in from reference TRBV5-1 and TRBJ2-7, reads KAGVTQTPRYLIKTRGQQVTLSCSPISGHRSVSWYQQTPGQGLQFLFEYFSETQRNKGNFPGRFSGRQFSNSRSEMNVSTLELGDSALYLCASSLGQGSYEQYFGPGTRLTVT.

This chain links TRBV5-1 with TRBJ1-3; D not resolved. V was clipped by 0 bases and J by 0 bases, with 16 bases between them. The germline V gene encodes CDR1 SGHRS and CDR2 YFSETQ. The CDR3 is made up of 18 amino acids. DNA for the CDR3: TGCGCCAGCAGCTTGGGGTGGGAAGACCTGACCTCTGGAAACACCATATATTTT. It encodes CASSLGWEDLTSGNTIYF.

The rearrangement joins TRBV4-2 to TRBJ2-7; 8 bases are shared with TRBD2. CDR3 size: 15 residues. Trimming removed 6 bases from V and 4 bases from J; junction bases left unmatched: 11. CDR1 and CDR2 from the germline V gene are LGHNA and YNFKEQ. The CDR3 region is CASRLFSSGSYEQYF. CDR3 nucleotides: TGTGCCAGCAGACTCTTTTCAAGCGGGAGTTACGAGCAGTACTTC.

This clonotype was observed a handful of times. The chain employs TRBV7-9 and TRBJ1-2; D perhaps matches TRBD1 (6 bases). There are 18 residues in the CDR3. V was cut by 3 bases and J by 4 bases, with 24 bases left in between. Germline V gene lookup returns CDR1 SEHNR and CDR2 FQNEAQ (reference sequence). CDR3 sequence reads: CASSFHHTGSLRVYGYTF. The CDR3 nucleotides are TGTGCCAGCAGCTTCCATCATACAGGGTCCCTACGTGTCTATGGCTACACCTTC.

The gene calls are TRBV2 and TRBJ2-1; 8 nucleotides match TRBD2. Germline V CDR1 and CDR2: SNHLY, FYNNEI. V shed 8 bases, J shed 7 bases, and the junction held 4 bases outside the gene matches. This CDR3 has 12 residues. Here the CDR3 DNA reads TGTGCCAGCTCGCGGGGGGTTAATGAGCAGTTCTTC. Amino acids: CASSRGVNEQFF.

This clonotype was picked up a small number of times. This chain joins TRBV29-1 and TRBJ1-1, with 7 bases fitting TRBD1. Trimming removed 0 bases from V and 7 bases from J; junction bases left unmatched: 11. Germline CDR1 SQVTM, CDR2 ANQGSEA. The CDR3 is 15 amino acids. CDR3 sequence (DNA): TGCAGCGTTGAAGATCTGGTAGGGGGCGAGGTTGAAGCTTTCTTT. It translates to CSVEDLVGGEVEAFF.

In this sample, this clonotype turned up a few times. The rearrangement links TRBV7-3 to TRBJ2-3; D not resolved. The V gene lost 1 base and the J gene lost 0 bases, with 17 bases spanning the gap. This CDR3 spans 18 amino acids. Germline V lookup: CDR1 SGHTA, CDR2 FQGTGA. The CDR3 reads CASSLIGETVVSTDTQYF. CDR3 DNA: TGTGCCAGCAGCTTAATAGGTGAGACGGTGGTTAGCACAGATACGCAGTATTTT.

The V and J genes are TRBV6-1 and TRBJ1-1, with no clear D. The germline V gene encodes CDR1 MNHNS and CDR2 SASEGT. V was pared by 5 bases and J by 3 bases, with 13 bases between. The CDR3 extends over 14 amino acids. The CDR3 nucleotides are TGTGCCAGCAGTCAAGGGTTTGGGGACACTGAAGCTTTCTTT. Translation gives CASSQGFGDTEAFF.

This clonotype was observed at least ten times. The rearrangement uses TRBV10-3 and TRBJ1-2; D gene ambiguous. The CDR3 is 15 amino acids. Germline CDR1 is ENHRY and CDR2 is SYGVKD. Trimming removed 2 bases at V and 5 bases at J, with 15 bases between. CDR3 nucleotides: TGTGCCATCAGTGAGCGGGAAGGGAGGGCGTATGGCTACACCTTC. Protein product: CAISEREGRAYGYTF.

There are a few counts of this clonotype. Being one base from a much bigger clone, this may be a read error. The chain uses TRBV20-1 and TRBJ1-1, with D hard to call. The CDR3 consists of 14 residues. The germline V gene has CDR1 DFQATT and CDR2 SNEGSKA (reference sequence). The CDR3 DNA is TGCAATGCTAGAGCAGAGGCTATGAACACTGAAGCTTTCTTT. Protein: CNARAEAMNTEAFF.

This clonotype occurred many times. The J gene is TRBJ1-2, the V gene TRBV30; D might be TRBD1 (6 bases). This CDR3 region has 12 residues. The V and J ends lost 5 bases and 7 bases respectively, with 14 bases between them. The germline gives CDR1 GTSNPN, CDR2 SVGIG (reference sequence). The CDR3 sequence is CAWFTGPGGYTF. CDR3 sequence (DNA): TGTGCCTGGTTTACAGGGCCCGGTGGCTACACCTTC.

This clonotype was recorded a few times. The chain carries TRBV9 and TRBJ2-5; tentatively, D is TRBD2 (7 bases). Per germline, CDR1 SGDLS and CDR2 YYNGEE. The CDR3 is made up of 14 amino acids. V was pared by 0 bases and J by 5 bases, with 11 bases between. The CDR3 nucleotides read TGTGCCAGCAGCGTAGGGGGAGGGGGGGAGACCCAGTACTTC. Translated, it gives CASSVGGGGETQYF.

With regard to this clonotype: This may come from a read error, since a much larger clone is one base off. The rearrangement uses TRBV6-1 and TRBJ1-1; D is uncertain. CDR3 length equals 14 residues. Trimming removed 6 bases at V and 2 bases at J, with 13 bases between. Looked up from germline, CDR1 is MNHNS and CDR2 is SASEGT. The CDR3 loop reads CASSSDQINTEAFF. CDR3 sequence (DNA): TGTGCCAGCAGCTCCGACCAGATAAACACTGAAGCTTTCTTT.

This clonotype has only a few counts. The genes are TRBV19 and TRBJ2-3; D remains unclear. Germline V gene lookup returns CDR1 LNHDA and CDR2 SQIVND (reference sequence). V was cut by 3 bases and J by 6 bases, with 19 bases left in between. CDR3 size: 16 residues. For the CDR3, the DNA is TGTGCCAGTAGTATGATCCAGACGCAATGGGCGGATACGCAGTATTTT. Translating it yields CASSMIQTQWADTQYF.

This clonotype has ten or more counts. The chain combines TRBV20-1 with TRBJ2-7, with D hard to call. CDR3 length equals 14 residues. Germline CDR1 is DFQATT and CDR2 is SNEGSKA (reference sequence). Trimming stripped 1 base from V and 0 bases from J, with 10 bases between. The CDR3: CSARGATSSYEQYF. CDR3 sequence (DNA): TGCAGTGCTAGAGGGGCAACCAGCTCCTACGAGCAGTACTTC.

About this clonotype itself: A junction boundary mismatches the germline segment, possibly from a read error. This sequence joins TRBV10-3 and TRBJ1-1; D perhaps matches TRBD1 (5 bases). Looked up from germline, CDR1 is ENHRY and CDR2 is SYGVKD. This CDR3 spans 14 amino acids. The chain's CDR3 is CAISGGRMNTKAFF. CDR3 DNA: TGTGCCATCAGTGGGGGACGGATGAACACTAAAGCTTTCTTT.

This clonotype was detected many times. The V gene is TRBV4-1, the J gene TRBJ2-1, with D uncertain. CDR1 is MGHRA and CDR2 is YSYEKL in the germline V gene. This CDR3 has 16 residues. The ends were cut back, 3 bases at V and 0 bases at J, with 12 bases in the middle. CDR3 residues: CASSHETGSSYNEQFF. CDR3 DNA: TGCGCCAGCAGCCATGAAACTGGTAGCTCCTACAATGAGCAGTTCTTC.

Ten or more counts support this clonotype. This chain uses TRBV11-2 with TRBJ2-2; 13 nucleotides agree with TRBD2. With 5 bases clipped from V and 5 bases from J, the junction kept 2 bases outside the gene matches. CDR1 is SGHAT, CDR2 FQNNGV, per germline. The CDR3 is made up of 15 amino acids. As DNA, the CDR3 is TGTGCCAGCAGCCGGGGACTAGCGGGGACCGGGGAGCTGTTTTTT. Its translation is CASSRGLAGTGELFF.

CDR3 bases: TGTGCCAGCAGACCCCCGGACAGAATGGGGGGAAACGCCGTATATTTT. Translation gives CASRPPDRMGGNAVYF. J is TRBJ1-3 and V is TRBV6-1; possible D gene TRBD1, 6 bases. V was pared by 6 bases and J by 14 bases, with 29 bases between. This CDR3 spans 16 amino acids. The V gene's germline CDR1 is MNHNS and CDR2 SASEGT.

Ten or more counts support this clonotype. The junction shows a germline mismatch at one end, possibly a read error. The J gene is TRBJ1-5, the V gene TRBV12-3 or TRBV12-4; the D gene is possibly TRBD1 (6 bases). There are 12 residues in the CDR3. CDR3 sequence (DNA): TGTGCCAGCAGCTTAGGGGGGGATTCCCAGCATTTT. Residues: CASSLGGDSQHF.

The chain employs TRBV20-1 and TRBJ2-2; 9 nucleotides match TRBD2. The CDR3 length is 15 residues. The V and J ends lost 0 bases and 3 bases, in that order; junction bases with no gene match: 2. Per the germline V gene, CDR1 is DFQATT and CDR2 is SNEGSKA (reference sequence). The CDR3 coding sequence is TGCAGTGCTAGAGATGTAGCGGGGGACACCGGGGAGCTGTTTTTT. Translated: CSARDVAGDTGELFF.

There are many counts of this clonotype. J is TRBJ2-1 and V is TRBV5-1; TRBD1 aligns across 9 bases. J lost 6 bases, V lost 2 bases, and 18 bases had no gene match. Looked up from germline, CDR1 is SGHRS and CDR2 is YFSETQ. The CDR3 is 19 residues long. The CDR3 sequence: CASSFNAGTGISLRNEQFF. In DNA, the CDR3 is TGCGCCAGCAGCTTCAACGCCGGGACAGGGATTTCCTTACGCAATGAGCAGTTCTTC.

This clonotype has only a few counts. The chain joins TRBV5-1 to TRBJ1-2, with D possibly TRBD1 on 5 matching bases. Germline CDR1 is SGHRS and CDR2 is YFSETQ. V was clipped by 0 bases and J by 7 bases, with 13 bases between them. CDR3 length: 14 residues. The CDR3 protein is CASSLGTGGGGYTF. The CDR3 nucleotides read TGCGCCAGCAGCTTGGGAACAGGAGGCGGTGGCTACACCTTC.

The V and J genes are TRBV10-3 and TRBJ2-2, with D unresolved. The V gene's germline CDR1 is ENHRY and CDR2 SYGVKD. The V end was cut by 11 bases, the J end by 4 bases, with 11 bases between. The CDR3 contains 12 residues. The CDR3 DNA reads as TGTGCCGCTAAGTGGAGCACCGGGGAGCTGTTTTTT. Translation: CAAKWSTGELFF.

The genes are TRBV29-1 and TRBJ1-1, with 9 bases matching TRBD1. Germline CDR1 is SQVTM and CDR2 is ANQGSEA. The V segment lost 4 bases and the J segment 7 bases; nucleotides outside the gene matches: 7. This CDR3 has 13 residues. CDR3 in amino acids: CSVADRGGGEAFF. CDR3 nucleotide sequence: TGCAGCGTTGCGGACAGGGGAGGCGGTGAAGCTTTCTTT.

V gene TRBV6-9 combines with J gene TRBJ2-5; 11 positions agree with TRBD1. The CDR3 sequence is 15 residues long. Germline-derived CDR1 and CDR2 are MNHGY and SVAAGI. V trimming: 4 bases; J trimming: 7 bases; junction bases outside the gene matches: 8. CDR3 loop: CASSSTPGQGGTQYF. In nucleotides, the CDR3 is TGTGCCAGCAGTTCAACACCGGGACAGGGGGGGACCCAGTACTTC.

This clonotype was seen ten or more times. The V and J genes are TRBV13 and TRBJ1-1, with 11 bases that match TRBD1. The junction had 6 bases not matched to a gene; V was cut back by 5 bases and J by 4 bases. The CDR3 consists of 15 residues. The germline V gene has CDR1 PRHDT and CDR2 FYEKMQ (reference sequence). The CDR3 coding sequence is TGTGCCAGCAGCGCCGCCGGGACAGGGGGCACTGAAGCTTTCTTT. Translating it yields CASSAAGTGGTEAFF. Variable domain in full (rest from reference TRBV13 and TRBJ1-1): AAGVIQSPRHLIKEKRETATLKCYPIPRHDTVYWYQQGPGQDPQFLISFYEKMQSDKGSIPDRFSAQQFSDYHSELNMSSLELGDSALYFCASSAAGTGGTEAFFGQGTRLTVV.

This clonotype was detected many times. V is TRBV24-1 and J is TRBJ2-7; 10 bases map to TRBD1. Germline assignment: CDR1 KGHDR and CDR2 SFDVKD. Trimming cost V 6 bases and J 1 base; bases outside gene matches: 2. The CDR3 is made up of 14 amino acids. The DNA for the CDR3 is TGTGCCACCAGTTTGGGACAGGGGTCCTACGAGCAGTACTTC. This codes for CATSLGQGSYEQYF.

This clonotype was detected only a few times. The chain carries TRBV4-1 and TRBJ2-5; no clear D gene. CDR3 length equals 13 residues. V was pared by 2 bases and J by 5 bases, with 9 bases between. Germline V gene data show CDR1 as MGHRA and CDR2 as YSYEKL. CDR3 in amino acids: CASSQILGETQYF. The CDR3 DNA follows: TGCGCCAGCAGCCAAATCCTTGGGGAGACCCAGTACTTC.